Below are 21 T cell receptor beta chains sequenced from a single sample in a study of shared T cell receptors in the human thymus. Sequencing was performed with immunoSEQ multiplex PCR; in TCRdb, only in-frame clones are kept and a portion is missing. The sample holds about 500,000 clones; about four fifths are singletons and the top ten take 0.013%. These sequences were also reported in another study, on human thymus T cells.

Sample: thymocytes. These receptor sequences come from a boy in the first two years of life with a congenital heart defect.

This chain joins TRBV4-3 and TRBJ2-7; D is perhaps TRBD1 (6 bases). The germline V and J ends were trimmed by 1 base and 2 bases, with 15 bases remaining between them. The length of the CDR3 is 16 residues. The V gene's germline CDR1 is LGHNA and CDR2 YSLEER. The CDR3 is CASSQGGRNLTYEQYF. CDR3 DNA sequence: TGCGCCAGCAGCCAAGGGGGGCGAAACCTTACCTACGAGCAGTACTTC.

The chain carries TRBV27 and TRBJ1-1; 8 nucleotides agree with TRBD1. The CDR3 consists of 16 residues. The germline gives CDR1 MNHEY, CDR2 SMNVEV (reference sequence). Losses at the gene ends were 3 bases for V and 4 bases for J; bases not matched to a gene: 10. The CDR3 coding sequence is TGTGCCAGCAGTTTGGCGCAGGGGGCTCATACCACTGAAGCTTTCTTT. Translating gives CASSLAQGAHTTEAFF.

This sequence joins TRBV27 and TRBJ2-7, with 11 positions matching TRBD2. From germline, CDR1 is MNHEY and CDR2 SMNVEV (reference sequence). J was trimmed by 5 bases and V by 0 bases; bases with no gene match: 6. The CDR3 sequence is 16 residues long. The chain's CDR3 is CASSLSGSGRAHEQYF. The CDR3 nucleotides are TGTGCCAGCAGTTTATCGGGTAGCGGGAGGGCCCACGAGCAGTACTTC.

This clone was observed a few times. CDR3 region: CASSGTSGRTDTQYF. The DNA of the CDR3 is TGTGCCAGCAGTGGTACTAGCGGGAGGACAGATACGCAGTATTTT. The chain carries TRBV27 and TRBJ2-3, with 12 bases that match TRBD2. The germline V gene encodes CDR1 MNHEY and CDR2 SMNVEV (reference sequence). The CDR3 length is 15 residues. V shed 5 bases and J 3 bases; nucleotides not matched to a gene: 3.

The rearrangement joins TRBV6-1 to TRBJ2-7; 11 bases match TRBD2. J gave up 5 bases and V 8 bases, and 11 bases lay outside the gene matches. Germline-derived CDR1 and CDR2 are MNHNS and SASEGT. This CDR3 region has 15 residues. The CDR3 reads CASCPGGLAVDEQYF. The CDR3 DNA sequence: TGTGCCAGCTGTCCCGGGGGACTAGCGGTCGACGAGCAGTACTTC.

This rearrangement joins TRBV28 to TRBJ2-6, with a weak D call TRBD1 (5 bases). The germline V gene encodes CDR1 MDHEN and CDR2 SYDVKM. CDR3 length: 14 amino acids. Trimming pared 11 bases from V and 1 base from J, leaving 12 bases between. This CDR3 is CACQRGSGANVLTF. CDR3 DNA: TGTGCCTGCCAAAGGGGATCTGGGGCCAACGTCCTGACTTTC.

The J gene is TRBJ1-2, the V gene TRBV5-6, with 8 bases lining up with TRBD1. Germline CDR1 SGHDT, CDR2 YYEEEE. J lost 4 bases, V lost 4 bases, and 15 bases had no gene match. There are 17 residues in the CDR3. As DNA, the CDR3 is TGTGCCAGCAGCCCGGCCGATCGACAGGGGCGTGGCTATGGCTACACCTTC. It translates to CASSPADRQGRGYGYTF.

The genes are TRBV14 and TRBJ1-1, with TRBD1 as a possible D gene (6 bases). Germline V gene data show CDR1 as SGHDN and CDR2 as FVKESK. Trimming cost V 0 bases and J 10 bases, with 18 bases left between them. CDR3 size: 15 residues. The CDR3 DNA reads as TGTGCCAGCAGCCAAGATCTTTCAGGGGCAGAGGGAGCTTTCTTT. Residues: CASSQDLSGAEGAFF.

This sequence joins TRBV7-9 and TRBJ2-7, with TRBD2 as a possible D gene (5 bases). V lost 5 bases and J 7 bases, leaving 12 bases between the germline ends. Germline CDR1 is SEHNR and CDR2 is FQNEAQ (reference sequence). This CDR3 is 12 amino acids long. The DNA for the CDR3 is TGTGCCAGCAGCGAAACTAGTAATGAGCAGTACTTC. Residues: CASSETSNEQYF. Combining the CDR3 with reference TRBV7-9 and TRBJ2-7 gives the whole variable domain DTGVSQNPRHKITKRGQNVTFRCDPISEHNRLYWYRQTLGQGPEFLTYFQNEAQLEKSRLLSDRFSAERPKGSFSTLEIQRTEQGDSAMYLCASSETSNEQYFGPGTRLTVT.

This chain uses TRBV7-9 with TRBJ2-3; D perhaps matches TRBD2 (6 bases). Trimming cost V 5 bases and J 4 bases, with 19 bases left between them. The CDR3 length is 16 residues. Germline CDR1 and CDR2: SEHNR and FQNEAQ (reference sequence). In DNA, the CDR3 is TGTGCCAGCAGCCCCCCCCTAGCGCTAGGGCCAGATACGCAGTATTTT. Its protein product is CASSPPLALGPDTQYF.

V gene TRBV5-6 combines with J gene TRBJ2-5; 12 nucleotides align to TRBD2. Germline V gene sequence: CDR1 SGHDT, CDR2 YYEEEE. This CDR3 contains 17 residues. V trimming: 1 base; J trimming: 1 base; junction bases outside the gene matches: 5. This chain's CDR3 is CASSLCLAGGLQETQYF. Here the CDR3 DNA reads TGTGCCAGCAGCTTGTGTCTAGCGGGAGGGCTCCAAGAGACCCAGTACTTC.

The chain employs TRBV25-1 and TRBJ2-7; 13 bases line up with TRBD2. The CDR3 is made up of 17 amino acids. The V and J ends lost 4 bases and 3 bases, in that order; junction bases with no gene match: 9. CDR1 is MGHDK and CDR2 is SYGVNS in the germline V gene. The CDR3 DNA sequence: TGTGCCAGCAGTGCCTGTGGGACTAGCGGGAAAAACTACGAGCAGTACTTC. Amino acid sequence: CASSACGTSGKNYEQYF.

This chain connects TRBV5-4 to TRBJ1-1; D perhaps matches TRBD1 (5 bases). Looked up from germline, CDR1 is SGHNT and CDR2 is YYREEE (reference sequence). The CDR3 has 15 residues. V was shortened by 4 bases and J by 2 bases, with 15 bases between the two germline ends. As DNA, the CDR3 is TGTGCCAGCAGCATCCAGACAGAGGTTAACACTGAAGCTTTCTTT. This translates into CASSIQTEVNTEAFF.

The J gene is TRBJ2-7, the V gene TRBV29-1, with 11 positions matching TRBD2. This CDR3 comprises 15 residues. Per germline, CDR1 SQVTM and CDR2 ANQGSEA. Germline trimming cut 0 bases from V and 4 bases from J; bases unmatched to any gene: 5. CDR3 coding DNA: TGCAGCGTTGAAGAACTAGCGGGAGATGAGTACGAGCAGTACTTC. This translates into CSVEELAGDEYEQYF.

This clone appeared a few times. The chain employs TRBV2 and TRBJ2-1; TRBD2 matches at 13 bases. CDR3 size: 15 residues. Per germline, CDR1 SNHLY and CDR2 FYNNEI. V trimming: 6 bases; J trimming: 9 bases; junction bases outside the gene matches: 8. For the CDR3, the DNA is TGTGCCAGCAGGGGAGGACTAGCGGGAGAGGGTGAGCAGTTCTTC. This gives the protein CASRGGLAGEGEQFF.

The CDR3 bases are TGTGCCAGTAGTATAGATCGGGGGGCCAACTATGGCTACACCTTC. This encodes CASSIDRGANYGYTF. V and J are TRBV19 and TRBJ1-2; a weak D match, TRBD1 (6 bases). The V gene lost 0 bases and the J gene lost 2 bases, with 10 bases spanning the gap. The CDR3 consists of 15 residues. Looked up from germline, CDR1 is LNHDA and CDR2 is SQIVND (reference sequence). Supplemented by reference TRBV19 and TRBJ1-2, the full variable domain reads DGGITQSPKYLFRKEGQNVTLSCEQNLNHDAMYWYRQDPGQGLRLIYYSQIVNDFQKGDIAEGYSVSREKKESFPLTVTSAQKNPTAFYLCASSIDRGANYGYTFGSGTRLTVV.

The rearrangement uses TRBV27 and TRBJ1-1, with TRBD1 identical over 8 bases. The germline V gene has CDR1 MNHEY and CDR2 SMNVEV (reference sequence). With V trimmed by 5 bases and J by 1 base, 12 bases remained unmatched. The CDR3 spans 17 residues. The CDR3 loop is CASSLTGTGPGNTEAFF. The CDR3 DNA reads TGTGCCAGCAGTCTAACCGGGACAGGCCCCGGGAACACTGAAGCTTTCTTT.

The chain combines TRBV6-6 with TRBJ2-2, with 8 bases matching TRBD1. Germline values: CDR1 MNHNY, CDR2 SVGAGI (reference sequence). The CDR3 runs 14 residues. V was clipped by 7 bases and J by 3 bases; unmatched bases: 4. The DNA for the CDR3 is TGTGCCAGCACCCCGGGACAGGACACCGGGGAGCTGTTTTTT. This codes for CASTPGQDTGELFF.

V is TRBV27 and J is TRBJ2-7; perhaps TRBD2 as D (5 bases). The ends were cut back, 5 bases at V and 3 bases at J, with 14 bases in the middle. The CDR3 consists of 14 residues. The germline CDR1 and CDR2 sequences are MNHEY and SMNVEV (reference sequence). CDR3 in amino acids: CASSPTTKNYEQYF. In nucleotides, the CDR3 is TGTGCCAGCAGTCCAACGACTAAAAACTACGAGCAGTACTTC.

The V gene is TRBV6-7, the J gene TRBJ2-7; D is perhaps TRBD1 (5 bases). TRBV6-7 is an ORF for which the function is uncertain. There are 15 residues in the CDR3. The V and J ends lost 11 bases and 7 bases respectively, with 27 bases between them. The CDR3: CAAEPTVKGPWEQYF. The DNA of the CDR3 is TGTGCCGCCGAGCCGACAGTCAAAGGGCCTTGGGAGCAGTACTTC.

The V gene is TRBV5-1, the J gene TRBJ2-5, with 7 bases that match TRBD1. The germline gives CDR1 SGHRS, CDR2 YFSETQ. V lost 4 bases, J lost 6 bases, and 9 bases stayed unmatched. The CDR3 runs 14 residues. The CDR3 region is CASSVTGTAKTQYF. The CDR3 DNA follows: TGCGCCAGCAGCGTAACCGGGACAGCCAAGACCCAGTACTTC.